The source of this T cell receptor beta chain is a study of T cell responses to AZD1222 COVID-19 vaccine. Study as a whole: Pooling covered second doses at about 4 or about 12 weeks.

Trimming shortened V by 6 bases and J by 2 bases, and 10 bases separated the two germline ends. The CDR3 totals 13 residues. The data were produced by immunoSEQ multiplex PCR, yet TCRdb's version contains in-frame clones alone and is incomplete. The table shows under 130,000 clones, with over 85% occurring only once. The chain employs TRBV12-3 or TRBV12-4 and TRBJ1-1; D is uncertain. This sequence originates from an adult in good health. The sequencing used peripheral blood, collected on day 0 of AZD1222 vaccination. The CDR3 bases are TGTGCCAGCAGAATGACACCCAACACTGAAGCTTTCTTT. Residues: CASRMTPNTEAFF.